This T cell receptor (beta chain) is drawn from a study of CD8 T cells in ankylosing spondylitis. The germline CDR1 and CDR2 sequences are MDHEN and SYDVKM. V lost 2 bases to trimming and J lost 3 bases; unmatched junction nucleotides: 3. This CDR3 spans 14 amino acids. In this sample, this clonotype turned up many times. Each CDR3 protein is one row after TCRdb ran MiXCR on the 5' RACE reads. The sample contains 120,000 or so distinct CDR3 sequences, roughly an eighth of which appear only once. The material sequenced was blood, either unsorted or a sorted T cell fraction (not recorded which). V gene TRBV28 combines with J gene TRBJ2-7; TRBD1 matches 8 bases. This sequence originates from a female donor with ankylosing spondylitis or in good health (not recorded which). For the CDR3, the DNA is TGTGCCAGCAGTTTACCGGGACAGGTCTACGAGCAGTACTTC. This translates into CASSLPGQVYEQYF.